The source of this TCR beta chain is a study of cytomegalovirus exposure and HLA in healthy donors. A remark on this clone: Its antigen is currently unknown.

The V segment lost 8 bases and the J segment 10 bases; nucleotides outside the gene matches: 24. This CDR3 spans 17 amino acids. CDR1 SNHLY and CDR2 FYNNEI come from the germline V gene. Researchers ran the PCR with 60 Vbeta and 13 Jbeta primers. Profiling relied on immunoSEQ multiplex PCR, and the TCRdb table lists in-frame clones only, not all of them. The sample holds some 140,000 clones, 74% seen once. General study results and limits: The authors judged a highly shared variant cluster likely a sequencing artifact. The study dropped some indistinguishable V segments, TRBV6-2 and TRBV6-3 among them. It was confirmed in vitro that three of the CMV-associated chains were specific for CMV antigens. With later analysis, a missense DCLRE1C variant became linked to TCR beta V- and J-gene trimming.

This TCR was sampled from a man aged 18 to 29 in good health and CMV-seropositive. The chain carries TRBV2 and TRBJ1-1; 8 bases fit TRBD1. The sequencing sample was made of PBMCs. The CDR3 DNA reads TGTGCCAGCTCATGGAGACAGGGGACAAATTGGCGGTCTGGAGCTTTCTTT. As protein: CASSWRQGTNWRSGAFF. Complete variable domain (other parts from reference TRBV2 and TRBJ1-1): EPEVTQTPSHQVTQMGQEVILRCVPISNHLYFYWYRQILGQKVEFLVSFYNNEISEKSEIFDDQFSVERPDGSNFTLKIRSTKLEDSAMYFCASSWRQGTNWRSGAFFGQGTRLTVV.